The source of this TCR beta chain is a study of blood T cell repertoires in COVID-19. Turning to the study itself: COVID-19 samples from acute and convalescent phases originated in the United States, Italy and Spain. Nucleic acid was either cDNA or gDNA, and it came from T cells, B-cell-depleted T cells, or PBMCs.

Methods used by the authors: Using reference gene primer amplification, nucleated cell counts were estimated. The method was immunoSEQ multiplex PCR; TCRdb's version includes in-frame clones alone and lacks a portion of them. That table is the source of V, J and clone size, and D and trimming were worked out from the DNA. The data show about 60,000 clones, less than 80% seen once. Germline assignment: CDR1 LGHDT and CDR2 YNNKEL (reference sequence). The CDR3 runs 15 residues. V lost 6 bases and J lost 5, with 17 bases in between. J is TRBJ2-1 and V is TRBV3-1 (or the pseudogene TRBV3-2); a possible D gene is TRBD1 (6 bases). This clonotype was obtained from a human donor in a cohort sampled during active COVID-19. What was sequenced was peripheral blood. CDR3 in amino acids: CASRSARGVNNEQFF. The CDR3 nucleotides read TGTGCCAGCAGATCAGCCAGGGGAGTGAACAATGAGCAGTTCTTC.